This T cell receptor beta chain was identified during a study of shared clonotypes between healthy human individuals. The study's findings and limits: The generation probabilities recorded for non-shared clonotypes fell below those of clonotypes shared by all four donors. Sampling covered blood only; tissue repertoires likely differ.

Sequencing used immunoSEQ multiplex PCR; TCRdb keeps in-frame clones, though not all of them. This table has fewer than 400,000 clones, approximately 79% appearing once. Turning to this clone: The antigen is undetermined.

The receptor was derived from a young man in good health. The specimen sequenced was memory CD4+ T cells sorted from blood. Subset: CD45RA-negative fraction.

For the CDR3, the DNA is TGTGCCAGCACCTGGGGGGACAGGTTAAATCAGCCCCAGCATTTT. This translates into CASTWGDRLNQPQHF. The genes are TRBV28 and TRBJ1-5; 8 bases map to TRBD1. This CDR3 has 15 amino acids. Germline V gives CDR1 MDHEN, CDR2 SYDVKM. Losses at the gene ends were 7 bases for V and 4 bases for J; bases not matched to a gene: 9.